This TCR beta chain was identified during a study of tumor and adjacent non-tumor tissue in lung cancer. Study information: Stage I to III disease affected roughly ten men and several women aged roughly 30 to 80. Each sample yielded roughly 4 million productive TCRbeta reads on average.

A modified ARM-PCR protocol with three rounds of nested PCR amplified TCRbeta. TCRdb processed the multiplex PCR reads anew with MiXCR; each CDR3 protein has one entry. The sample lists tens of thousands of distinct CDR3 sequences; around 59% were seen once. In the case of this clonotype: No conserved phenylalanine or tryptophan is present at the end of the CDR3, so a read error is the likely explanation.

RNA was extracted from bulk tissue without any cell sorting. More than 3 cm separated this lung sample from the edge of the tumor. The clonotype comes from a woman between 70 and 85 years old with non-small cell lung cancer. The sequenced sample consisted of distant non-tumor lung tissue.

The chain's CDR3 is CSVGQGGTNDILFY. As DNA, the CDR3 is TGCAGCGTCGGACAGGGGGGGACTAATGATATACTGTTTTAT. This sequence joins TRBV29-1 and TRBJ1-4; 10 nucleotides line up with TRBD1. V gave up 6 bases and J gave up 13 bases; unmatched junction bases: 14. The length of the CDR3 is 14 residues. Looked up from germline, CDR1 is SQVTM and CDR2 is ANQGSEA.